The 23 T cell receptor beta chains below all came from one sample that was sequenced in a study of blood T cells in healthy people across ages. A sample-barcoded 5' primer and a J-beta primer mix were used in a second PCR of about 7 to 11 cycles. TCRdb re-analysed the 5' RACE reads in MiXCR, keeping a single row per CDR3 protein. The repertoire consists of about a million distinct CDR3 sequences, with roughly half occurring once and the leading ten covering around a fifth. The sample was blood. These receptors all come from an older woman in good health.

In this sample, this clonotype turned up a few times. V is TRBV7-9 and J is TRBJ2-5, with TRBD2 as a possible D gene (6 bases). The CDR3 contains 13 residues. Trimming removed 7 bases from V and 2 bases from J, with 11 bases in between. The germline gives CDR1 SEHNR, CDR2 FQNEAQ (reference sequence). The CDR3 reads CASNPRGQETQYF. For the CDR3, the DNA is TGTGCCAGCAACCCCCGGGGGCAAGAGACCCAGTACTTC.

The chain combines TRBV7-9 with TRBJ1-1, with D unclear. The CDR3 covers 13 residues. Per germline, CDR1 SEHNR and CDR2 FQNEAQ (reference sequence). Trimming removed 7 bases at V and 4 bases at J, with 13 bases between. The CDR3 sequence: CASTTIETTEAFF. CDR3 nucleotide sequence: TGTGCCAGCACCACGATAGAGACCACTGAAGCTTTCTTT.

This clonotype occurred many times. The V call is TRBV18, the J call TRBJ2-3; maybe TRBD2 (5 bases). Trimming pared 8 bases from V and 0 bases from J, leaving 9 bases between. Germline V gene lookup returns CDR1 KGHSH and CDR2 LQKENI. The CDR3 sequence is 13 residues long. The CDR3 nucleotides are TGTGCCAGCAGTCGGACTAGCACAGATACGCAGTATTTT. Its protein product is CASSRTSTDTQYF.

This clonotype turned up a few times. The rearrangement uses TRBV20-1 and TRBJ1-5; D not resolved. The germline CDR1 and CDR2 sequences are DFQATT and SNEGSKA (reference sequence). Trimming stripped 2 bases from V and 1 base from J, with 9 bases between. The length of the CDR3 is 14 residues. CDR3 amino acids: CSARTDYSNQPQHF. The CDR3 nucleotides read TGCAGTGCTAGAACAGACTACAGCAATCAGCCCCAGCATTTT.

The V and J genes are TRBV11-2 and TRBJ2-5; maybe TRBD2 (6 bases). Per the germline V gene, CDR1 is SGHAT and CDR2 is FQNNGV. The germline V and J ends were trimmed by 3 bases and 2 bases, with 10 bases remaining between them. This CDR3 contains 14 residues. The CDR3 region is CASSFRRGQETQYF. As DNA, the CDR3 is TGTGCCAGCAGCTTCCGCCGGGGGCAAGAGACCCAGTACTTC.

This clonotype was recorded once. The chain recombines TRBV5-1 with TRBJ2-6, with TRBD1 identical over 10 bases. This CDR3 has 18 amino acids. Germline V CDR1 and CDR2: SGHRS, YFSETQ. The V segment lost 2 bases and the J segment 0 bases; nucleotides outside the gene matches: 5. The CDR3 DNA is TGCGCCAGCAGCTTCTGGACAGGGGGAGGCTCTGGGGCCAACGTCCTGACTTTC. This translates into CASSFWTGGGSGANVLTF.

The CDR3 bases are TGCGCCAGCAGCCATGGGAGCATAATCGAAGAGACCCAGTACTTC. It is translated as CASSHGSIIEETQYF. This chain connects TRBV4-1 to TRBJ2-5; a possible D gene is TRBD2 (5 bases). The germline V gene encodes CDR1 MGHRA and CDR2 YSYEKL. The CDR3 has 15 amino acids. V dropped 3 bases and J dropped 3 bases, with 14 bases sitting between them.

The CDR3 sequence: CASSSPGRVEETQYF. The DNA for the CDR3 is TGTGCCAGCAGTTCCCCCGGCAGGGTTGAGGAGACCCAGTACTTC. The rearrangement links TRBV27 to TRBJ2-5; D might be TRBD1 (5 bases). The V and J ends lost 4 bases and 5 bases respectively, with 17 bases between them. The CDR3 is 15 residues long. Germline-derived CDR1 and CDR2 are MNHEY and SMNVEV (reference sequence).

The gene calls are TRBV20-1 and TRBJ1-2; D unresolved. The germline V and J ends were trimmed by 5 bases and 8 bases, with 15 bases remaining between them. The CDR3 runs 12 residues. Per the germline V gene, CDR1 is DFQATT and CDR2 is SNEGSKA (reference sequence). The CDR3 loop reads CSAPLGGRGYTF. The CDR3 region has the DNA TGCAGTGCTCCCCTAGGAGGTCGGGGCTACACCTTC.

The J gene is TRBJ2-5, the V gene TRBV10-3, with unresolved D. The V end was cut by 6 bases, the J end by 1 base, with 15 bases between. The V gene's germline CDR1 is ENHRY and CDR2 SYGVKD. The CDR3 is 15 amino acids. This CDR3 reads CAISGNLGSQETQYF. In nucleotides, the CDR3 is TGTGCCATCAGCGGCAACCTTGGGTCCCAAGAGACCCAGTACTTC.

This clonotype has more than one count but fewer than ten. The chain joins TRBV2 to TRBJ1-5; D ambiguous. V dropped 4 bases and J dropped 4 bases, with 11 bases sitting between them. The CDR3 totals 14 residues. In germline, CDR1 is SNHLY, CDR2 FYNNEI. The CDR3 DNA follows: TGTGCCAGCAGTGTAGGAAGGGCGAATCAGCCCCAGCATTTT. This gives the protein CASSVGRANQPQHF.

This clonotype occurred many times. The chain joins TRBV20-1 to TRBJ1-2; 10 bases fit TRBD1. The V gene end was trimmed by 1 base and the J gene end by 4 bases; junction bases not matched to a gene: 12. The germline V gene encodes CDR1 DFQATT and CDR2 SNEGSKA (reference sequence). CDR3 length equals 17 residues. CDR3 amino acids: CSARGLPGTGDGYGYTF. CDR3 DNA: TGCAGTGCTAGAGGACTACCTGGGACAGGGGATGGCTATGGCTACACCTTC.

This clonotype was seen a few times. The chain employs TRBV29-1 and TRBJ2-5; TRBD1 is a possible D gene (6 bases). Trimming took off 2 bases at V and 5 bases at J, with 21 bases between the two ends. This CDR3 is 16 amino acids long. Germline CDR1 is SQVTM and CDR2 is ANQGSEA. This CDR3 is CSVEKLATGLWETQYF. CDR3 DNA: TGCAGCGTTGAAAAACTCGCCACAGGGCTCTGGGAGACCCAGTACTTC.

This clonotype came up many times. This chain uses TRBV27 with TRBJ2-7; TRBD2 matches at 9 bases. With V trimmed by 3 bases and J by 5 bases, 5 bases remained unmatched. The CDR3 is 14 amino acids. Germline loops: CDR1 MNHEY, CDR2 SMNVEV (reference sequence). As DNA, the CDR3 is TGTGCCAGCAGTTTGAGAGCGGGAGGTCACGAGCAGTACTTC. Its translation is CASSLRAGGHEQYF.

This clonotype appeared a few times. J is TRBJ2-7 and V is TRBV15; D gene ambiguous. Trimming took off 4 bases at V and 5 bases at J, with 15 bases between the two ends. In germline, CDR1 is LNHNV, CDR2 YYDKDF (reference sequence). CDR3 length equals 14 residues. The CDR3 here is CATSKANRIDEQYF. The CDR3 nucleotides read TGTGCCACCAGCAAAGCCAACCGGATCGACGAGCAGTACTTC.

The DNA for the CDR3 is TGCAGCGTTGATGGCCGCTGGTGGCAGCCTAGCACAGATACGCAGTATTTT. The encoded protein is CSVDGRWWQPSTDTQYF. The chain joins TRBV29-1 to TRBJ2-3; D unclear. Trimming removed 3 bases from V and 0 bases from J, with 19 bases in between. The CDR3 has 17 amino acids. The V gene's germline CDR1 is SQVTM and CDR2 ANQGSEA.

The J gene is TRBJ2-7, the V gene TRBV11-2; the match to TRBD2 covers 8 bases. Unmatched junction bases numbered 9, after V lost 0 bases and J lost 2 bases. The CDR3 has 17 residues. Germline CDR1 reads SGHAT; CDR2 reads FQNNGV. This CDR3 is CASSLESGGDGTYEQYF. Here the CDR3 DNA reads TGTGCCAGCAGCTTAGAGTCGGGAGGGGACGGAACCTACGAGCAGTACTTC. Based on the CDR3 plus reference TRBV11-2 and TRBJ2-7, the full variable domain is EAGVAQSPRYKIIEKRQSVAFWCNPISGHATLYWYQQILGQGPKLLIQFQNNGVVDDSQLPKDRFSAERLKGVDSTLKIQPAKLEDSAVYLCASSLESGGDGTYEQYFGPGTRLTVT.

This clonotype was found a few times. The gene calls are TRBV6-4 and TRBJ2-5; D may correspond to TRBD1 or TRBD2 (5 bases each). The J call may be incorrect, as the DNA end agrees better with TRBJ2-7. CDR1 and CDR2 (germline): MRHNA, SNTAGT. The CDR3 spans 14 residues. CDR3 in amino acids: CASSDVPGSREQYF. The CDR3 DNA reads as TGTGCCAGCAGTGACGTACCAGGGAGCCGCGAGCAGTACTTC.

The table lists this clonotype with a few counts. The rearrangement links TRBV5-1 to TRBJ2-1; 11 positions match TRBD2. CDR3 length: 15 residues. Per the germline V gene, CDR1 is SGHRS and CDR2 is YFSETQ. After removal of 2 bases from V and 9 bases from J, the junction contained 7 bases not matched to a gene. CDR3 in DNA: TGCGCCAGCAGCTTTATAGCGGGAGGGCCCACTGAGCAGTTCTTC. This encodes CASSFIAGGPTEQFF.

The rearrangement links TRBV7-2 to TRBJ2-7; TRBD1 is a possible D gene (6 bases). The V gene's germline CDR1 is SGHTA and CDR2 FQGNSA. Trimming took off 7 bases at V and 2 bases at J, with 15 bases between the two ends. The CDR3 consists of 14 residues. The DNA for the CDR3 is TGTGCCAGCAACGTGGGGGCTGGGCCCTACGAGCAGTACTTC. It encodes CASNVGAGPYEQYF. Complete variable domain (other parts from reference TRBV7-2 and TRBJ2-7): GAGVSQSPSNKVTEKGKDVELRCDPISGHTALYWYRQSLGQGLEFLIYFQGNSAPDKSGLPSDRFSAERTGGSVSTLTIQRTQQEDSAVYLCASNVGAGPYEQYFGPGTRLTVT.

This chain joins TRBV7-9 and TRBJ2-5; TRBD1 matches at 7 bases. J was trimmed by 4 bases and V by 5 bases; bases with no gene match: 10. CDR3 length equals 15 residues. Germline loops: CDR1 SEHNR, CDR2 FQNEAQ (reference sequence). CDR3 sequence reads: CASSRSLGQLETQYF. The CDR3 nucleotides are TGTGCCAGCAGCCGTAGTCTGGGACAGCTAGAGACCCAGTACTTC. Combining the CDR3 with reference TRBV7-9 and TRBJ2-5 gives the whole variable domain DTGVSQNPRHKITKRGQNVTFRCDPISEHNRLYWYRQTLGQGPEFLTYFQNEAQLEKSRLLSDRFSAERPKGSFSTLEIQRTEQGDSAMYLCASSRSLGQLETQYFGPGTRLLVL.

The chain uses TRBV9 and TRBJ1-4; D not resolved. The CDR3 consists of 15 residues. Germline values: CDR1 SGDLS, CDR2 YYNGEE. Trimming took 0 bases from V and 4 from J, leaving 10 bases between them. The CDR3 DNA reads TGTGCCAGCAGCGTAGGGTCCGTAGATAATGAAAAACTGTTTTTT. Its translation: CASSVGSVDNEKLFF.

The V gene is TRBV12-3 or TRBV12-4, the J gene TRBJ1-6; D uncertain. Trimming stripped 7 bases from V and 9 bases from J, with 13 bases between. The CDR3 has 13 amino acids. The CDR3 DNA reads TGTGCCAGCAAGGATTCGTGGGCTTCACCCCTCCACTTT. This encodes CASKDSWASPLHF.